The next 31 T cell receptor beta chains were all read from a single sample in a study of cytomegalovirus exposure and HLA in healthy donors. Use of 60 Vbeta and 13 Jbeta primers characterized the PCR. Libraries were prepared by immunoSEQ multiplex PCR; TCRdb keeps only in-frame clonotypes and omits some of them. Of under 200,000 clones in the sample, more than 70% were seen once. Sequences were obtained from PBMCs. These receptors originate from a male donor in good health and CMV-seronegative.

The V and J genes are TRBV30 and TRBJ2-1, with 7 nucleotides matching TRBD2. V lost 5 bases and J lost 6; bases outside the gene matches: 4. The CDR3 sequence is 12 residues long. Germline V gene sequence: CDR1 GTSNPN, CDR2 SVGIG (reference sequence). The CDR3 region has the DNA TGTGCCTGGTTCTCTAGCGGCAATGAGCAGTTCTTC. Its translation is CAWFSSGNEQFF.

The gene calls are TRBV5-1 and TRBJ2-3; 12 nucleotides align to TRBD2. CDR3 length: 17 residues. V lost 1 base to trimming and J lost 1 base; unmatched junction nucleotides: 4. Germline CDR1 and CDR2: SGHRS and YFSETQ. This CDR3 is CASSLTSGGPRTDTQYF. CDR3 nucleotide sequence: TGCGCCAGCAGCTTGACTAGCGGGGGGCCCCGCACAGATACGCAGTATTTT.

The chain uses TRBV5-1 and TRBJ2-3; 9 bases match TRBD2. This CDR3 is built from 17 residues. Germline assignment: CDR1 SGHRS and CDR2 YFSETQ. The J segment lost 0 bases and the V segment lost 2 bases, leaving 7 bases of the junction unmatched. This CDR3 reads CASSFRSGRSSTDTQYF. As DNA, the CDR3 is TGCGCCAGCAGCTTCCGTAGCGGGAGAAGCAGCACAGATACGCAGTATTTT.

The chain has TRBV7-6 and TRBJ2-7; 9 positions agree with TRBD1. The V gene's germline CDR1 is SGHVS and CDR2 FNYEAQ. This CDR3 has 15 amino acids. V lost 1 base and J lost 5; bases outside the gene matches: 6. CDR3 sequence reads: CASSLEQGAKNEQYF. CDR3 DNA sequence: TGTGCCAGCAGCTTAGAACAGGGGGCGAAGAACGAGCAGTACTTC.

This sequence joins TRBV19 and TRBJ2-5; 15 nucleotides align to TRBD2. The CDR3 has 17 residues. Germline CDR1 reads LNHDA; CDR2 reads SQIVND (reference sequence). V gave up 1 base and J gave up 5 bases; unmatched junction bases: 5. The CDR3 region is CASSIGGLAGGLETQYF. The CDR3 nucleotides read TGTGCCAGTAGTATAGGGGGACTAGCGGGGGGCCTGGAGACCCAGTACTTC. The full variable domain, rest sourced from reference TRBV19 and TRBJ2-5, is DGGITQSPKYLFRKEGQNVTLSCEQNLNHDAMYWYRQDPGQGLRLIYYSQIVNDFQKGDIAEGYSVSREKKESFPLTVTSAQKNPTAFYLCASSIGGLAGGLETQYFGPGTRLLVL.

V gene TRBV9 combines with J gene TRBJ2-1; D possibly corresponds to TRBD1 (6 bases). Trimming stripped 0 bases from V and 2 bases from J, with 9 bases between. The germline gives CDR1 SGDLS, CDR2 YYNGEE. The CDR3 is 15 amino acids. DNA for the CDR3: TGTGCCAGCAGCGTAGAGTGGACAGCCTACAATGAGCAGTTCTTC. This sequence encodes CASSVEWTAYNEQFF.

This clone appeared a few times. V is TRBV28 and J is TRBJ1-1; no definite D call. V was cut by 3 bases and J by 8 bases, with 10 bases left in between. There are 12 residues in the CDR3. Germline CDR1 is MDHEN and CDR2 is SYDVKM. CDR3 DNA: TGTGCCAGCAGTTTGGCCTCCAGGGAAGCTTTCTTT. Its translation is CASSLASREAFF. Full variable domain (missing parts from reference TRBV28 and TRBJ1-1): DVKVTQSSRYLVKRTGEKVFLECVQDMDHENMFWYRQDPGLGLRLIYFSYDVKMKEKGDIPEGYSVSREKKERFSLILESASTNQTSMYLCASSLASREAFFGQGTRLTVV.

This chain links TRBV11-2 with TRBJ2-7; D possibly corresponds to TRBD2 (7 bases). Deletions cut 3 bases from V and 3 bases from J, with 21 bases between. Germline CDR1 reads SGHAT; CDR2 reads FQNNGV. The CDR3 length is 17 residues. DNA for the CDR3: TGTGCCAGCAGCTTCCTAACTTGGGGGGGCGCCCACTACGAGCAGTACTTC. Translation gives CASSFLTWGGAHYEQYF. Looking up the rest from reference TRBV11-2 and TRBJ2-7 gives the full variable domain: EAGVAQSPRYKIIEKRQSVAFWCNPISGHATLYWYQQILGQGPKLLIQFQNNGVVDDSQLPKDRFSAERLKGVDSTLKIQPAKLEDSAVYLCASSFLTWGGAHYEQYFGPGTRLTVT.

This clone was recorded only once. The V gene is TRBV16, the J gene TRBJ1-5; TRBD1 matches 8 bases. Per the germline V gene, CDR1 is KGHSY and CDR2 is FQNENV. J lost 4 bases, V lost 3 bases, and 5 bases had no gene match. There are 15 residues in the CDR3. Here the CDR3 reads CASSQSGGWNQPQHF. The CDR3 bases are TGTGCCAGCAGCCAGTCAGGGGGCTGGAATCAGCCCCAGCATTTT.

This clone is a singleton in its sample. The chain joins TRBV30 to TRBJ2-7; no firm D call. CDR1 is GTSNPN and CDR2 is SVGIG in the germline V gene (reference sequence). The CDR3 has 12 amino acids. V was pared by 3 bases and J by 9 bases, with 15 bases between. CDR3 sequence: CAWSAIDTRQYF. CDR3 DNA: TGTGCCTGGAGCGCCATAGACACCCGGCAGTACTTC.

This clone was counted between two and nine times. The gene calls are TRBV2 and TRBJ1-3; tentatively, D is TRBD1 (5 bases). CDR1 and CDR2 from the germline V gene are SNHLY and FYNNEI. Trimming left V 3 bases short and J 7 bases short, with 13 bases between. The CDR3 spans 14 residues. For the CDR3, the DNA is TGTGCCAGCAGTGAGGCTCAGGGTCGGAACACCATATATTTT. Amino acids: CASSEAQGRNTIYF.

This clone has just a few counts. The genes are TRBV28 and TRBJ1-5, with TRBD1 matching 7 bases. Germline V lookup: CDR1 MDHEN, CDR2 SYDVKM. J was trimmed by 3 bases and V by 7 bases; bases with no gene match: 6. The CDR3 extends over 14 amino acids. The CDR3 region is CASTEQGYNQPQHF. As DNA, the CDR3 is TGTGCCAGCACTGAACAGGGGTACAATCAGCCCCAGCATTTT.

The chain combines TRBV15 with TRBJ1-4; no definite D call. The V gene lost 1 base and the J gene lost 1 base, with 7 bases spanning the gap. There are 15 residues in the CDR3. Germline V gene lookup returns CDR1 LNHNV and CDR2 YYDKDF (reference sequence). Here the CDR3 reads CATSRAHRTNEKLFF. The CDR3 nucleotides read TGTGCCACCAGCAGAGCTCACAGAACTAATGAAAAACTGTTTTTT.

CDR3 coding DNA: TGTGCCAGCAGTCTCCTAGACGGACACCGAAATTCACCCCTCCACTTT. Its translation: CASSLLDGHRNSPLHF. The J gene is TRBJ1-6, the V gene TRBV6-6; D is possibly TRBD1 (5 bases). The ends were cut back, 5 bases at V and 7 bases at J, with 18 bases in the middle. Germline lookup yields CDR1 MNHNY and CDR2 SVGAGI (reference sequence). The CDR3 consists of 16 residues.

J is TRBJ2-7 and V is TRBV4-1; D unresolved. The V gene's germline CDR1 is MGHRA and CDR2 YSYEKL. V was cut by 0 bases and J by 3 bases, with 12 bases left in between. CDR3 length equals 15 residues. This chain's CDR3 is CASSQEQGAVYEQYF. In nucleotides, the CDR3 is TGCGCCAGCAGCCAAGAGCAAGGAGCCGTCTACGAGCAGTACTTC.

V and J are TRBV11-2 and TRBJ2-7; the match to TRBD2 covers 15 bases. The CDR3 is 16 residues long. V lost 5 bases, J lost 7 bases, and 9 bases stayed unmatched. Per germline, CDR1 SGHAT and CDR2 FQNNGV. Here the CDR3 DNA reads TGTGCCAGCAGCGGGGGACTAGCGGGGGGTGGAAGGGAGCAGTACTTC. It yields the protein CASSGGLAGGGREQYF.

The rearrangement links TRBV27 to TRBJ2-3; weak D call: TRBD1 (5 bases). There are 14 residues in the CDR3. CDR1 and CDR2 from the germline V gene are MNHEY and SMNVEV (reference sequence). The germline V and J ends were trimmed by 1 base and 4 bases, with 9 bases remaining between them. CDR3 in amino acids: CASSLYTGPDTQYF. As DNA, the CDR3 is TGTGCCAGCAGTTTATACACAGGTCCAGATACGCAGTATTTT.

The chain combines TRBV6-1 with TRBJ2-1, with a tentative D call TRBD1 (6 bases). This CDR3 spans 15 amino acids. Germline CDR1 is MNHNS and CDR2 is SASEGT. Trimming removed 4 bases at V and 1 base at J, with 11 bases between. As DNA, the CDR3 is TGTGCCAGCAGTGGGACAGCTTTTTCCTACAATGAGCAGTTCTTC. Its protein product is CASSGTAFSYNEQFF.

The chain joins TRBV9 to TRBJ1-4, with 9 bases that match TRBD1. This CDR3 is built from 14 residues. Per the germline V gene, CDR1 is SGDLS and CDR2 is YYNGEE. The V and J ends lost 1 base and 8 bases, in that order; junction bases with no gene match: 3. CDR3 sequence: CASSVTGGPEKLFF. The CDR3 DNA reads as TGTGCCAGCAGCGTAACAGGGGGCCCCGAAAAACTGTTTTTT. Combining the CDR3 with reference TRBV9 and TRBJ1-4 gives the whole variable domain DSGVTQTPKHLITATGQRVTLRCSPRSGDLSVYWYQQSLDQGLQFLIQYYNGEERAKGNILERFSAQQFPDLHSELNLSSLELGDSALYFCASSVTGGPEKLFFGSGTQLSVL.

Worth noting for this clone: The sample has other DNA sequences that encode this CDR3 too. The chain links TRBV30 to TRBJ2-7, with 7 bases matching TRBD1. The CDR3 has 14 amino acids. Trimming cost V 0 bases and J 5 bases; bases outside gene matches: 7. Germline V CDR1 and CDR2: GTSNPN, SVGIG (reference sequence). CDR3 amino acids: CAWSVLRGRNEQYF. DNA for the CDR3: TGTGCCTGGAGTGTATTAAGGGGGCGAAACGAGCAGTACTTC.

The rearrangement uses TRBV7-9 and TRBJ2-2, with TRBD1 identical over 8 bases. Germline values: CDR1 SEHNR, CDR2 FQNEAQ (reference sequence). The CDR3 spans 17 residues. After removal of 3 bases from V and 0 bases from J, the junction contained 6 bases not matched to a gene. Here the CDR3 reads CASSFLGQGTNTGELFF. Here the CDR3 DNA reads TGTGCCAGCAGCTTCCTCGGACAGGGAACGAACACCGGGGAGCTGTTTTTT.

This rearrangement joins TRBV5-1 to TRBJ2-1; 9 bases are shared with TRBD1. The CDR3 has 16 amino acids. Looked up from germline, CDR1 is SGHRS and CDR2 is YFSETQ. J gave up 6 bases and V 2 bases, and 9 bases lay outside the gene matches. CDR3 DNA sequence: TGCGCCAGCAGCTTCGGCGTTGTGGACAGGGGCAATGAGCAGTTCTTC. Amino acids: CASSFGVVDRGNEQFF.

This clone was seen more than once but under ten times. V usage is TRBV10-3 and J usage is TRBJ2-2, with D unclear. Trimming took off 7 bases at V and 4 bases at J, with 10 bases between the two ends. The CDR3 runs 13 residues. CDR1 ENHRY and CDR2 SYGVKD come from the germline V gene. DNA of the CDR3: TGTGCCATCACAGGCCGTCTCACCGGGGAGCTGTTTTTT. This encodes CAITGRLTGELFF.

V is TRBV6-6 and J is TRBJ2-1; 10 bases align to TRBD2. The CDR3 spans 15 residues. The germline CDR1 and CDR2 sequences are MNHNY and SVGAGI (reference sequence). Trimming removed 6 bases from V and 5 bases from J; junction bases left unmatched: 7. CDR3 protein: CASRELAGGNNEQFF. In DNA, the CDR3 is TGTGCCAGCAGGGAATTAGCGGGGGGTAACAATGAGCAGTTCTTC.

A few counts support this clone. The V call is TRBV7-2, the J call TRBJ2-1; 14 bases agree with TRBD2. Germline CDR1 SGHTA, CDR2 FQGNSA. This CDR3 spans 15 amino acids. Trimming removed 4 bases from V and 6 bases from J; junction bases left unmatched: 2. CDR3 in DNA: TGTGCCAGCAGCTCAGGACTAGCGGGAGGCAATGAGCAGTTCTTC. It translates to CASSSGLAGGNEQFF.

V gene TRBV7-6 combines with J gene TRBJ2-7; D remains ambiguous. The V gene's germline CDR1 is SGHVS and CDR2 FNYEAQ. CDR3 length: 13 amino acids. Trimming pared 1 base from V and 0 bases from J, leaving 4 bases between. This CDR3 reads CASSLGLSYEQYF. The CDR3 DNA follows: TGTGCCAGCAGCTTAGGTCTCTCCTACGAGCAGTACTTC.

This chain links TRBV5-8 with TRBJ1-2; D gene uncertain. CDR3 size: 13 residues. Trimming cost V 0 bases and J 6 bases, with 9 bases left between them. Germline V gene data show CDR1 as SGHTS and CDR2 as YDEGEE. CDR3 DNA: TGTGCCAGCAGCTTGGGCGGGCTCAATGGCTACACCTTC. It is translated as CASSLGGLNGYTF.

The chain has TRBV7-9 and TRBJ2-1, with 7 positions matching TRBD1. Losses at the gene ends were 3 bases for V and 8 bases for J; bases not matched to a gene: 4. Germline loops: CDR1 SEHNR, CDR2 FQNEAQ (reference sequence). The CDR3 spans 13 residues. CDR3 region: CASSFQQGYEQFF. CDR3 sequence (DNA): TGTGCCAGCAGCTTCCAACAGGGGTATGAGCAGTTCTTC.

The V and J genes are TRBV28 and TRBJ2-1; TRBD1 agrees at 10 bases. The germline gives CDR1 MDHEN, CDR2 SYDVKM. CDR3 length equals 13 residues. After removal of 11 bases from V and 6 bases from J, the junction contained 7 bases not matched to a gene. The CDR3 reads CACRQGARNEQFF. CDR3 nucleotides: TGTGCCTGCCGACAGGGGGCGCGCAATGAGCAGTTCTTC.

The chain recombines TRBV19 with TRBJ1-2; 10 bases align to TRBD1. Germline V gene data show CDR1 as LNHDA and CDR2 as SQIVND (reference sequence). The CDR3 extends over 14 amino acids. Trimming took 3 bases from V and 6 from J; bases not matched to a gene: 4. In DNA, the CDR3 is TGTGCCAGTAGTATGGTTGGGACAGGGGATGGCTACACCTTC. Translation: CASSMVGTGDGYTF.

V gene TRBV6-5 combines with J gene TRBJ2-1; D perhaps matches TRBD2 (6 bases). The CDR3 has 15 residues. Trimming shortened V by 8 bases and J by 5 bases, and 19 bases separated the two germline ends. From germline, CDR1 is MNHEY and CDR2 SVGAGI. The CDR3 spells CASGKTGTVDNEQFF. CDR3 bases: TGTGCCAGCGGGAAGACCGGGACTGTTGACAATGAGCAGTTCTTC.